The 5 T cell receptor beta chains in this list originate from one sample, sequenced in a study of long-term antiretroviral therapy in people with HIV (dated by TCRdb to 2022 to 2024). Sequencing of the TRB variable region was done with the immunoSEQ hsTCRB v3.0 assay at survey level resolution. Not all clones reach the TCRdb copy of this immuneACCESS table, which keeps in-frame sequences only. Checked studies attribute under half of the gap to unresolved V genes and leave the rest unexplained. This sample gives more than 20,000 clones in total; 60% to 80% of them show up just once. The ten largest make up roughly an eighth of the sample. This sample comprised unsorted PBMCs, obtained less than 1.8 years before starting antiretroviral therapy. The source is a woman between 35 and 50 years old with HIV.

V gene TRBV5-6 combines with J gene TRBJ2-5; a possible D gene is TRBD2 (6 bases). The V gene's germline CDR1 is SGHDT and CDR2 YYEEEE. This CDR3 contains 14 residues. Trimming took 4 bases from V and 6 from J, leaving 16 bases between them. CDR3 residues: CASSRTSKGQTQYF. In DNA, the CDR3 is TGTGCCAGCAGCCGAACTAGCAAAGGGCAGACCCAGTACTTC.

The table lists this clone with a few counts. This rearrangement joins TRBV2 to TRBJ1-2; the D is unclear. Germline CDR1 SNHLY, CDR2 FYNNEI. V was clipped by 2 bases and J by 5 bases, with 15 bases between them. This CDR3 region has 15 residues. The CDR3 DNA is TGTGCCAGCAGTGAAACCCCGGGCTTCGAGTATGGCTACACCTTC. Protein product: CASSETPGFEYGYTF. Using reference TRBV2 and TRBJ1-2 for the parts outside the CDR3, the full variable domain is EPEVTQTPSHQVTQMGQEVILRCVPISNHLYFYWYRQILGQKVEFLVSFYNNEISEKSEIFDDQFSVERPDGSNFTLKIRSTKLEDSAMYFCASSETPGFEYGYTFGSGTRLTVV.

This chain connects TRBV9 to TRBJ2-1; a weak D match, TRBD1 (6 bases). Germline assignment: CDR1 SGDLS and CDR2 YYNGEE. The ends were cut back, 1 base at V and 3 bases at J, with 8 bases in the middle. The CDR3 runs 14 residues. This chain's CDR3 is CASSVTGYYNEQFF. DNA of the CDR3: TGTGCCAGCAGCGTAACAGGGTACTACAATGAGCAGTTCTTC.

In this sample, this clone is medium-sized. CDR3 residues: CASSWASGGEQFF. CDR3 nucleotides: TGCGCCAGCAGCTGGGCTAGCGGCGGTGAGCAGTTCTTC. The genes are TRBV5-1 and TRBJ2-1; TRBD2 aligns across 7 bases. The germline gives CDR1 SGHRS, CDR2 YFSETQ. This CDR3 is built from 13 residues. V shed 3 bases and J 9 bases; nucleotides not matched to a gene: 6.

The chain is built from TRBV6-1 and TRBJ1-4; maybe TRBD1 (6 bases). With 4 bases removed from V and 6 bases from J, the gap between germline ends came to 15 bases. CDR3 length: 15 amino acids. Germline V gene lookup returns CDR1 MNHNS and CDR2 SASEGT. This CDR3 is CASSGGDRSDEKLFF. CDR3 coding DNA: TGTGCCAGCAGTGGAGGAGACAGGTCGGATGAAAAACTGTTTTTT.